The source of this T cell receptor (beta chain) is a study of blood T cell repertoires in COVID-19. Generated by immunoSEQ multiplex PCR, the TCRdb table keeps only in-frame clones and is missing some. The table records over 150,000 clones, under 85% of them present only once. Trimming cost V 6 bases and J 7 bases; bases outside gene matches: 3. The CDR3 extends over 12 amino acids. Germline values: CDR1 SEHNR, CDR2 FQNEAQ (reference sequence). This chain joins TRBV7-9 and TRBJ1-5; TRBD1 agrees at 7 bases. The TCR was taken from a woman of 80 years or more with acute or convalescent COVID-19. The sample taken for sequencing was peripheral blood. CDR3 DNA: TGTGCCAGCAGACAGGGGAACCAGCCCCAGCATTTT. Amino acid sequence: CASRQGNQPQHF.